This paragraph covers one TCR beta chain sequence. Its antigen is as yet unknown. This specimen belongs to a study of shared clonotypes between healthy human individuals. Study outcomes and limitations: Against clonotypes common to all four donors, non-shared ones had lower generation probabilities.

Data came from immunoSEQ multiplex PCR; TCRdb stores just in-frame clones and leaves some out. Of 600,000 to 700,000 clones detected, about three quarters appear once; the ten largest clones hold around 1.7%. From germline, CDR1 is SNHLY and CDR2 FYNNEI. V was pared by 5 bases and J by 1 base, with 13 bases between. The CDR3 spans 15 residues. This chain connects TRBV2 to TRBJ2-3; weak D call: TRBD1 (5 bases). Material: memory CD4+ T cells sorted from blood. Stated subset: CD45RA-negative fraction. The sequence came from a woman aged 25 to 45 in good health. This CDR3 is CASSTLGRGTDTQYF. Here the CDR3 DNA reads TGTGCCAGCAGTACTTTAGGCAGGGGCACAGATACGCAGTATTTT.